The rows below give T cell receptor beta chains drawn from one sample of a study of T cell repertoires in cytomegalovirus infection. MiXCR was run by TCRdb on the reads, yielding one entry per CDR3 protein. The sample lists approximately 500,000 distinct CDR3 sequences; approximately 26% were seen once. Sequencing input: PBMCs. Receptor source: a human donor in good health (CMV status not recorded). Some clones in this sample may be carry-over from other donors' samples. Each CDR3 is given with its conserved first and last residue. Fields, in order: clone size, CDR3 length, J gene, V gene, D gene, CDR3 DNA, CDR3 protein. The D gene is left open where the match is weak. The size entry is marked missing in some rows and otherwise reads once, few, many or a size class.

clone_size: few; cdr3_length: 15; j_call: TRBJ1-5; v_call: TRBV6-2/TRBV6-3; d_call: .; cdr3_nt: TGTGCCAGCAGTTCCCATGACAGGAACCGGGGGCCCCAGCATTTT; cdr3_aa: CASSSHDRNRGPQHF
clone_size: many; cdr3_length: 18; j_call: TRBJ2-5; v_call: TRBV12-3/TRBV12-4; d_call: TRBD1; cdr3_nt: TGTGCCAGCAGTTTAGGGTTCCCGACAGGGGCTGGGGAAGAGACCCAGTACTTC; cdr3_aa: CASSLGFPTGAGEETQYF
clone_size: few; cdr3_length: 14; j_call: TRBJ1-4; v_call: TRBV12-3/TRBV12-4; d_call: .; cdr3_nt: TGTGCCAGCAGTTTCGGGGGAGGGGACGAAAAACTGTTTTTT; cdr3_aa: CASSFGGGDEKLFF
clone_size: few; cdr3_length: 15; j_call: TRBJ1-3; v_call: TRBV6-5; d_call: .; cdr3_nt: TGTGCCAGCAGTTACTCGGGGGGAACCGGAAACACCATATATTTT; cdr3_aa: CASSYSGGTGNTIYF
clone_size: few; cdr3_length: 16; j_call: TRBJ2-1; v_call: TRBV6-1; d_call: .; cdr3_nt: TGTGCCAGCCGAACGAACCCGGGACTTCTATACAATGAGCAGTTCTTC; cdr3_aa: CASRTNPGLLYNEQFF
clone_size: .; cdr3_length: 16; j_call: TRBJ2-5; v_call: TRBV7-8; d_call: TRBD2; cdr3_nt: TGTGCCAGCAGACCTGGACTAGCGGGAGTTCGTGAGACCCAGTACTTC; cdr3_aa: CASRPGLAGVRETQYF
clone_size: .; cdr3_length: 15; j_call: TRBJ2-2; v_call: TRBV24-1; d_call: .; cdr3_nt: TGTGCCACCAGTGAACCTTCTAGCCGACCCGGGGAGCTGTTTTTT; cdr3_aa: CATSEPSSRPGELFF
clone_size: many; cdr3_length: 16; j_call: TRBJ2-1; v_call: TRBV7-6; d_call: TRBD1; cdr3_nt: TGTGCCAGCAGCTTAGTTGCCAAGACAGGGTACAATGAGCAGTTCTTC; cdr3_aa: CASSLVAKTGYNEQFF
clone_size: few; cdr3_length: 14; j_call: TRBJ2-7; v_call: TRBV5-1; d_call: TRBD1; cdr3_nt: TGCGCCAGCAGCTTAGACAGGGAAGGGGACGAGCAGTACTTC; cdr3_aa: CASSLDREGDEQYF
clone_size: .; cdr3_length: 17; j_call: TRBJ2-5; v_call: TRBV11-2; d_call: TRBD2; cdr3_nt: TGTGCCAGCAGCTTAGATTGGACTAGCGGGCCCCAAGAGACCCAGTACTTC; cdr3_aa: CASSLDWTSGPQETQYF
clone_size: .; cdr3_length: 14; j_call: TRBJ1-2; v_call: TRBV2; d_call: TRBD1; cdr3_nt: TGTGCCAACCACGCAGGGGGGCGTAGGTATGGCTACACCTTC; cdr3_aa: CANHAGGRRYGYTF
clone_size: many; cdr3_length: 12; j_call: TRBJ2-4; v_call: TRBV7-2; d_call: .; cdr3_nt: TGTGCCAGCAGCTTTCGCGGCGACATTCAGTACTTC; cdr3_aa: CASSFRGDIQYF
clone_size: many; cdr3_length: 17; j_call: TRBJ2-5; v_call: TRBV12-3/TRBV12-4; d_call: .; cdr3_nt: TGTGCCAGCAGTTTAGCAGGGGCAGGGGTAGATCAAGAGACCCAGTACTTC; cdr3_aa: CASSLAGAGVDQETQYF
clone_size: .; cdr3_length: 15; j_call: TRBJ2-3; v_call: TRBV12-3/TRBV12-4; d_call: .; cdr3_nt: TGTGCCAGCAACCGTCTGAGCGGGTTCACAGATACGCAGTATTTT; cdr3_aa: CASNRLSGFTDTQYF
clone_size: many; cdr3_length: 13; j_call: TRBJ2-7; v_call: TRBV7-8; d_call: .; cdr3_nt: TGTGCCAGCAGCTTAATCACCCGGGGCGAGCAGTACTTC; cdr3_aa: CASSLITRGEQYF
clone_size: .; cdr3_length: 14; j_call: TRBJ1-6; v_call: TRBV11-2; d_call: .; cdr3_nt: TGTGCCAGCAGCCTCATGAGTCCCAATTCACCCCTCCACTTT; cdr3_aa: CASSLMSPNSPLHF
clone_size: .; cdr3_length: 13; j_call: TRBJ1-2; v_call: TRBV29-1; d_call: .; cdr3_nt: TGCAGCGTTGTTAGCGTTTCTAACTATGGCTACACCTTC; cdr3_aa: CSVVSVSNYGYTF
clone_size: .; cdr3_length: 15; j_call: TRBJ1-1; v_call: TRBV6-5; d_call: TRBD1; cdr3_nt: TGTGCCAGCAGTTACCTTGGGACAGGGCAGTGGGAAGCTTTCTTT; cdr3_aa: CASSYLGTGQWEAFF
clone_size: many; cdr3_length: 17; j_call: TRBJ2-1; v_call: TRBV7-2; d_call: TRBD2; cdr3_nt: TGTGCCAGCAGCCCAAATGTAGCGGGAGTGGGCCGTGCTGAGCAGTTCTTC; cdr3_aa: CASSPNVAGVGRAEQFF
clone_size: .; cdr3_length: 14; j_call: TRBJ1-1; v_call: TRBV12-3/TRBV12-4; d_call: .; cdr3_nt: TGTGCCAGCAGTCTGGGGACCCAAAACACTGAAGCTTTCTTT; cdr3_aa: CASSLGTQNTEAFF
clone_size: few; cdr3_length: 16; j_call: TRBJ2-5; v_call: TRBV4-2; d_call: TRBD2; cdr3_nt: TGTGCCAGCAGCCAAGAGGACGGGGGGTCAAGAGGGACCCAGTACTTC; cdr3_aa: CASSQEDGGSRGTQYF
clone_size: .; cdr3_length: 20; j_call: TRBJ2-5; v_call: TRBV27; d_call: TRBD1; cdr3_nt: TGTGCCAGCAGTTTAAGCTATCTCACCTCCGGGACAGGGAGCCAAGAGACCCAGTACTTC; cdr3_aa: CASSLSYLTSGTGSQETQYF
clone_size: .; cdr3_length: 13; j_call: TRBJ1-3; v_call: TRBV12-3/TRBV12-4; d_call: .; cdr3_nt: TGTGCCAGCAGTCAGGGGTTAGGAAACACCATATATTTT; cdr3_aa: CASSQGLGNTIYF
clone_size: .; cdr3_length: 13; j_call: TRBJ1-5; v_call: TRBV7-6; d_call: .; cdr3_nt: TGTGCCAGCAGCTTCTCCCCCGGAAGGCCCCAGCATTTT; cdr3_aa: CASSFSPGRPQHF
clone_size: .; cdr3_length: 11; j_call: TRBJ2-1; v_call: TRBV29-1; d_call: .; cdr3_nt: TGCAGCGTTGATTCCGGAGATGAGCAGTTCTTC; cdr3_aa: CSVDSGDEQFF
clone_size: .; cdr3_length: 17; j_call: TRBJ2-3; v_call: TRBV28; d_call: TRBD1; cdr3_nt: TGTGCCAGCAGTTCGAACATGGGACAGGGACACACAGATACGCAGTATTTT; cdr3_aa: CASSSNMGQGHTDTQYF
clone_size: .; cdr3_length: 17; j_call: TRBJ2-2; v_call: TRBV29-1; d_call: TRBD1; cdr3_nt: TGCAGCGTCCCGGGACAGGGGGCGAGTGTTTTGACCGGGGAGCTGTTTTTT; cdr3_aa: CSVPGQGASVLTGELFF
clone_size: few; cdr3_length: 15; j_call: TRBJ1-5; v_call: TRBV18; d_call: .; cdr3_nt: TGTGCCAGCTCACCAGCAGGGTTCGAGTATCAGCCCCAGCATTTT; cdr3_aa: CASSPAGFEYQPQHF
clone_size: .; cdr3_length: 14; j_call: TRBJ1-3; v_call: TRBV6-5; d_call: .; cdr3_nt: TGTGCCAGCAGTTACTCGACCCCCACATCTACCATATATTTT; cdr3_aa: CASSYSTPTSTIYF
clone_size: .; cdr3_length: 13; j_call: TRBJ2-2; v_call: TRBV12-5; d_call: .; cdr3_nt: TGTGCTAGTGGTCCCGACAGCACCGGGGAGCTGTTTTTT; cdr3_aa: CASGPDSTGELFF
clone_size: few; cdr3_length: 15; j_call: TRBJ1-1; v_call: TRBV7-2; d_call: .; cdr3_nt: TGTGCCAGCAGCCTATCCAGGGAGGGGAACACTGAAGCTTTCTTT; cdr3_aa: CASSLSREGNTEAFF
clone_size: once; cdr3_length: 12; j_call: TRBJ1-1; v_call: TRBV7-9; d_call: .; cdr3_nt: TGTGCCAGCAGCGTAGACAGGACTGAAGCTTTCTTT; cdr3_aa: CASSVDRTEAFF